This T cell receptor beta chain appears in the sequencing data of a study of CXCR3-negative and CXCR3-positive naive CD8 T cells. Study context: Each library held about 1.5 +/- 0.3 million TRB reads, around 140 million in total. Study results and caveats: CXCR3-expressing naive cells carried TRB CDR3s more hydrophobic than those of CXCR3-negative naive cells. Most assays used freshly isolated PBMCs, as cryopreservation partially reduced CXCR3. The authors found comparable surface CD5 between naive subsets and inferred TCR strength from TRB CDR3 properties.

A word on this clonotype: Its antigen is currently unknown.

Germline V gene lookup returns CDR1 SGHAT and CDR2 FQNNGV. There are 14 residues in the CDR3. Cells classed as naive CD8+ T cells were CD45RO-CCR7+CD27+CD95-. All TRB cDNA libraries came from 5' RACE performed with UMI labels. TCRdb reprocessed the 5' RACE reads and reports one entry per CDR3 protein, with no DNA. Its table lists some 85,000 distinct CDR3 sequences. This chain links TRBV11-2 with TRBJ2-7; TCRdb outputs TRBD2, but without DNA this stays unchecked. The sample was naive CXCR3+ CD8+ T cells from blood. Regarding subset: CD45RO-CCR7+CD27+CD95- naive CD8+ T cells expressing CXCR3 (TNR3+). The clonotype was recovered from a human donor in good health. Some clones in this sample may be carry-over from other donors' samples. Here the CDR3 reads CASSLGPLGYEQYF.